This T cell receptor beta chain was obtained from a study of blood T cell repertoires in COVID-19 (dated by TCRdb to 2018 to 2021). Regarding the study in general: Collaborator samples came from the United States, Italy and Spain and covered acute and convalescent phases of COVID-19. The prospective study material was composed of cDNA or gDNA derived from T cells, B-cell-depleted T cells, or PBMCs. Deeply sampled blood TCRbeta repertoires from subjects exposed to, actively infected with, or recovered from COVID-19 were included in the dataset. The repertoires were released in a freely available public database meant as a resource for research on the immune response to SARS-CoV-2. The samples were drawn from two sources: the first 160 participants of the ongoing ImmuneRACE study, and over 950 subjects contributed by 6 global collaborators. Nearly every sample came with metadata listing a de-identified subject ID, COVID-19 status, age in years and sex. Where available, HLA class I and class II types were obtained from metadata supplied by the sample provider rather than from assay-based typing. Summary of the overall study and its limitations: Clinical and demographic metadata were provided uncurated, with the amount varying by source and participant.

TCRbeta CDR3 regions were amplified from genomic DNA by means of the immunoSEQ Assay, a bias-controlled multiplex PCR. The study's own analysis went as follows. Within the assay, amplification of reference gene primers was used to estimate how many nucleated cells each sample contained. To quantify the absolute abundance of each unique TCRbeta CDR3 rearrangement, sequence reads were collapsed and filtered. For each sample, productive Simpson clonality was calculated as the square root of Simpson's diversity index across productive rearrangements. Drawn from immuneACCESS, this table holds only the in-frame rearrangements with V and J called that TCRdb kept. Clones are partly lost; checked studies trace under half to an unresolved V gene and leave the rest unexplained. For V, J and clone size, that table is used; D and trimming come from the DNA. The sample includes 450,000 or so clones, with around nine tenths observed a single time. Under 2% of the sample belongs to the ten largest clones.

One collaborating source in Seattle enrolled patients during active infection and followed them longitudinally through the course of disease. Whole blood was collected in K2EDTA tubes by collaborating institutions according to the institutions' own protocols. For TCRbeta analysis, collaborator samples were shipped as frozen whole blood, as isolated PBMCs, or as DNA extracted from either sample type. Remarks on this clone: Its antigen target is currently unknown. No qualities accompany the bases; no much larger clone lies one base away.

Looking up the germline V gene yields CDR1 KGHSH and CDR2 LQKENI. The junction carries 27 bases between V and J, which are trimmed by 3 bases and 1 base respectively. The CDR3 runs 20 residues from the cysteine to the phenylalanine. Just CDR3 DNA is preserved here, 60 bases in frame from base 1. This sequence originates from a woman aged 40 to 50 with COVID-19, enrolled during active disease. The source material was peripheral blood. The rearrangement combines TRBV18 with TRBJ1-2; no D segment can be confidently identified. The CDR3 region has the sequence CASSPGGPQNPFPLNYGYTF. The bases are TGTGCCAGCTCACCGGGAGGACCCCAGAACCCATTTCCCCTTAACTATGGCTACACCTTC.